This T cell receptor (beta chain) was captured by sequencing in a study of breast tumors, draining lymph nodes, adjacent tissues. Study-level results: Tumors had less TCR diversity than lymph nodes, more than nontumor tissue.

TCRdb re-analysed the multiplex PCR reads in MiXCR, keeping a single row per CDR3 protein. This sample has approximately 250,000 distinct CDR3 sequences, with under 40% found just once. The lymph nodes were axillary draining lymph nodes from breast cancer patients. Germline lookup yields CDR1 MGHDK and CDR2 SYGVNS. CDR3 length: 14 amino acids. Trimming took 3 bases from V and 10 from J; bases not matched to a gene: 5. Comments on this clonotype: The antigen is unknown.

This sequence joins TRBV25-1 and TRBJ2-1, with 11 bases identical to TRBD1. Sequencing was performed on axillary lymph node tissue. The receptor comes from a female donor with breast cancer. Some clones in this sample may be carry-over from other donors' samples. The CDR3: CASSDPGQGGEQFF. The CDR3 coding sequence is TGTGCCAGCAGTGACCCGGGACAGGGGGGGGAGCAGTTCTTC. Full variable domain (outside the CDR3, taken from reference TRBV25-1 and TRBJ2-1): EADIYQTPRYLVIGTGKKITLECSQTMGHDKMYWYQQDPGMELHLIHYSYGVNSTEKGDLSSESTVSRIRTEHFPLTLESARPSHTSQYLCASSDPGQGGEQFFGPGTRLTVL.